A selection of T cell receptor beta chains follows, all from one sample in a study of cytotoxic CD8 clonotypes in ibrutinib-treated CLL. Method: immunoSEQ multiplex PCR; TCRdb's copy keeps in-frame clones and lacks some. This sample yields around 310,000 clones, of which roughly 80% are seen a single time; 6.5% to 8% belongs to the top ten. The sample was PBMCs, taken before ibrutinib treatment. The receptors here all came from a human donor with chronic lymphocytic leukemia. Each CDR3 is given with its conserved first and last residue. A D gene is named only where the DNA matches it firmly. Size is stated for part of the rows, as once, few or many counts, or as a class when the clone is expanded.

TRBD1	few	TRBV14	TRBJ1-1	TGTGCCAGCAGCCGAGGACAGGGCGGGAGCACTGAAGCTTTCTTT	CASSRGQGGSTEAFF
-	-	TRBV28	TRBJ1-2	TGTGCGTACAGGGATAAAGCTAACTATGGCTACACCTTC	CAYRDKANYGYTF
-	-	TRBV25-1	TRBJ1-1	TGTGCCAGCAGTCCCGGTGGGTCGGTGAACACTGAAGCTTTCTTT	CASSPGGSVNTEAFF
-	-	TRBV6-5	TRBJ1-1	TGTGCCAGCAGCCTTAGTCGTGGGGCGGGCACTGAAGCTTTCTTT	CASSLSRGAGTEAFF
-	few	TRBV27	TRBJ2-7	TGTGCCAGCAGTTGGGGGAGTTCCTACGAGCAGTACTTC	CASSWGSSYEQYF
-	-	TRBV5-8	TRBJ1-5	TGTGCCAGCAGCTTGGATGTGGTCGATCAGCCCCAGCATTTT	CASSLDVVDQPQHF
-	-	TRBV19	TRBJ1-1	TGTGCCAGTAGTATAGATCGACAGAACACTGAAGCTTTCTTT	CASSIDRQNTEAFF
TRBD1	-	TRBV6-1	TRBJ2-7	TGTGCCAGCGAGGGACAGGGTCTCGAGCAGTACTTC	CASEGQGLEQYF
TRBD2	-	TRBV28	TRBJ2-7	TGTGCCATGGGGGGTAGCGGGACCCTCGAGCAGTACTTC	CAMGGSGTLEQYF
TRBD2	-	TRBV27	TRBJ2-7	TGTGCCAGCAGGGGCACGCTAGGGACTAGCGGATACTACGAGCAGTACTTC	CASRGTLGTSGYYEQYF
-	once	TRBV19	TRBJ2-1	TGTGCCAGTGATCTGTGGGACGGACACAATGAGCAGTTCTTC	CASDLWDGHNEQFF
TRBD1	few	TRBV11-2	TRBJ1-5	TGTGCCAGCAGCGGGACAGGGAATCAGCCCCAGCATTTT	CASSGTGNQPQHF
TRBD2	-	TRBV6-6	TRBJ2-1	TGTGCCAGCAGCCGTAGCGGGAGTTCCTACAATGAGCAGTTCTTC	CASSRSGSSYNEQFF
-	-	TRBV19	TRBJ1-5	TGTGCCAGTAGTCCAAGGGGGGGCAGCCCACATCTGCCCCAGCATTTT	CASSPRGGSPHLPQHF
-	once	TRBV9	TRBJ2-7	TGTGCCAGCACCAAGGTCGAGTTTGGGGACGAGCAGTACTTC	CASTKVEFGDEQYF
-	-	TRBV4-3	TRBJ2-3	TGCGCCAGCAGCCAAGATCGACATACGCAGTATTTT	CASSQDRHTQYF
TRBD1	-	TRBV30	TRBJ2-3	TGTGCCTGGAGTCCCGGACAGGGGGCTACAGATACGCAGTATTTT	CAWSPGQGATDTQYF